The 17 T cell receptor beta chains given below trace back to one sample, sequenced in a study of blood T cell repertoires in COVID-19. Measured with immunoSEQ multiplex PCR; TCRdb has only the in-frame clones, and not every one. The data contain about 97,000 clones, 91% of them seen just once; the ten biggest clones take up roughly 17%. Sequencing used peripheral blood. The receptors were sampled from a man aged 50-60 years with acute or convalescent COVID-19.

This clone was picked up one time. V is TRBV7-3 and J is TRBJ2-5, with D possibly TRBD1 on 5 matching bases. CDR3 length equals 13 residues. Germline CDR1 reads SGHTA; CDR2 reads FQGTGA. Trimming took 2 bases from V and 5 from J, leaving 9 bases between them. CDR3 region: CASSLGAEETQYF. The CDR3 coding sequence is TGTGCCAGCAGCTTAGGGGCGGAGGAGACCCAGTACTTC.

For this clone: The DNA is left out, because the CDR3 cannot be placed on it with certainty; the CDR3 is given as TCRdb lists it. This chain links TRBV27 with TRBJ2-1; no check of the table's D call, TRBD1, against the DNA was made. The germline CDR1 and CDR2 sequences are MNHEY and SMNVEV (reference sequence). The CDR3 comprises 16 residues, both ends counted. CDR3 region: CASSSSKRGFYNEQFF.

This CDR3 reads CASIHRGGSEQFF. The CDR3 DNA follows: TGTGCCAGTATCCACAGGGGAGGTAGTGAGCAGTTCTTC. The chain employs TRBV19 and TRBJ2-1; tentatively, D is TRBD1 (7 bases). Germline V gives CDR1 LNHDA, CDR2 SQIVND (reference sequence). V dropped 7 bases and J dropped 9 bases, with 16 bases sitting between them. The CDR3 contains 13 residues. Full variable domain (outside the CDR3, taken from reference TRBV19 and TRBJ2-1): DGGITQSPKYLFRKEGQNVTLSCEQNLNHDAMYWYRQDPGQGLRLIYYSQIVNDFQKGDIAEGYSVSREKKESFPLTVTSAQKNPTAFYLCASIHRGGSEQFFGPGTRLTVL.

The gene calls are TRBV18 and TRBJ1-2; D not resolved. Germline V gene data show CDR1 as KGHSH and CDR2 as LQKENI. The ends were cut back, 2 bases at V and 5 bases at J, with 15 bases in the middle. The CDR3 is 15 amino acids. The CDR3 DNA reads as TGTGCCAGCTCACCAAGGTCTCGACGGAGATATGGCTACACCTTC. This sequence encodes CASSPRSRRRYGYTF.

This clone was seen just once. The chain combines TRBV3-1 (or the pseudogene TRBV3-2) with TRBJ2-1; the D gene is possibly TRBD1 (6 bases). This CDR3 has 13 residues. The V and J ends lost 4 bases and 9 bases respectively, with 13 bases between them. Germline V gene sequence: CDR1 LGHDT, CDR2 YNNKEL (reference sequence). The CDR3 nucleotides are TGTGCCAGCAGCCTTGTGGAAGGGGGTGAGCAGTTCTTC. This codes for CASSLVEGGEQFF.

The chain is built from TRBV10-2 and TRBJ2-5; possibly TRBD2 for D (6 bases). This CDR3 contains 13 residues. The germline V and J ends were trimmed by 3 bases and 2 bases, with 7 bases remaining between them. The V gene's germline CDR1 is WSHSY and CDR2 SAAADI. The CDR3 region is CASSDRGQETQYF. CDR3 nucleotides: TGCGCCAGCAGTGATCGGGGGCAAGAGACCCAGTACTTC.

The chain recombines TRBV13 with TRBJ1-2; D gene ambiguous. Trimming left V 1 base short and J 8 bases short, with 14 bases between. Germline V gene lookup returns CDR1 PRHDT and CDR2 FYEKMQ (reference sequence). The CDR3 has 14 amino acids. This chain's CDR3 is CASSLVSSAGGYTF. CDR3 nucleotide sequence: TGTGCCAGCAGCTTAGTGTCTTCTGCAGGAGGCTACACCTTC.

V is TRBV29-1 and J is TRBJ1-5; 9 bases are a match to TRBD1. V lost 7 bases to trimming and J lost 2 bases; unmatched junction nucleotides: 3. The germline V gene encodes CDR1 SQVTM and CDR2 ANQGSEA. The length of the CDR3 is 13 residues. CDR3 protein: CSAGQGGNQPQHF. The CDR3 coding sequence is TGCAGCGCGGGACAGGGTGGCAATCAGCCCCAGCATTTT.

The V gene is TRBV6-2 or TRBV6-3, the J gene TRBJ1-3; 9 nucleotides agree with TRBD1. After removal of 2 bases from V and 4 bases from J, the junction contained 9 bases not matched to a gene. Per germline, CDR1 MNHEY and CDR2 SVGEGT. The CDR3 has 17 amino acids. In nucleotides, the CDR3 is TGTGCCAGCAGTTACCTCTCCAGACAGGGGGTAGGAAACACCATATATTTT. It encodes CASSYLSRQGVGNTIYF.

The chain carries TRBV27 and TRBJ1-5; D ambiguous. CDR3 size: 14 residues. Trimming took off 2 bases at V and 4 bases at J, with 9 bases between the two ends. The germline CDR1 and CDR2 sequences are MNHEY and SMNVEV (reference sequence). This CDR3 is CASSLNGHNQPQHF. For the CDR3, the DNA is TGTGCCAGCAGTTTAAATGGCCATAATCAGCCCCAGCATTTT.

The J gene is TRBJ1-2, the V gene TRBV7-9, with D possibly being TRBD1 (5 bases). The germline CDR1 and CDR2 sequences are SEHNR and FQNEAQ (reference sequence). V was clipped by 4 bases and J by 3 bases, with 15 bases between them. CDR3 length: 15 amino acids. The CDR3 reads CASSSGAGLDYGYTF. In nucleotides, the CDR3 is TGTGCCAGCAGCTCAGGTGCGGGGCTAGACTATGGCTACACCTTC.

This clone appeared once. The chain is built from TRBV19 and TRBJ1-3; TRBD1 aligns across 10 bases. The CDR3 is 17 amino acids. Germline CDR1 reads LNHDA; CDR2 reads SQIVND (reference sequence). The V and J ends lost 11 bases and 4 bases, in that order; junction bases with no gene match: 17. CDR3: CAGSAGLGQGDGNTIYF. CDR3 sequence (DNA): TGTGCCGGTTCGGCCGGATTAGGACAGGGGGACGGAAACACCATATATTTT.

V and J are TRBV19 and TRBJ1-2; possibly TRBD1 for D (5 bases). Germline lookup yields CDR1 LNHDA and CDR2 SQIVND (reference sequence). V lost 9 bases and J lost 4, with 15 bases in between. The CDR3 is made up of 13 amino acids. DNA of the CDR3: TGTGCCAGCTGGGGGGTCGGAGTCTATGGCTACACCTTC. Amino acids: CASWGVGVYGYTF.

The chain recombines TRBV6-2 or TRBV6-3 with TRBJ1-5; unclear D gene. Trimming removed 2 bases from V and 5 bases from J, with 13 bases in between. The CDR3 length is 15 residues. Germline CDR1 is MNHEY and CDR2 is SVGEGT. The CDR3 coding sequence is TGTGCCAGCAGTTACCCGCGGGAGAAGGATCAGCCCCAGCATTTT. It yields the protein CASSYPREKDQPQHF.

The chain couples TRBV3-1 (or the pseudogene TRBV3-2) to TRBJ2-7, with a tentative D call TRBD2 (5 bases). Germline V gives CDR1 LGHDT, CDR2 YNNKEL (reference sequence). The CDR3 has 12 residues. V was trimmed by 1 base and J by 9 bases, leaving 10 bases between them. DNA of the CDR3: TGTGCCAGCAGCCAAGGGGCTCGGGGGCAGTACTTC. It yields the protein CASSQGARGQYF.

The V call is TRBV5-1, the J call TRBJ1-6, with D perhaps TRBD1 (6 bases). The CDR3 covers 15 residues. V was shortened by 4 bases and J by 9 bases, with 17 bases between the two germline ends. Per germline, CDR1 SGHRS and CDR2 YFSETQ. CDR3 in amino acids: CASSQGGAQGSPLHF. The DNA for the CDR3 is TGCGCCAGCAGCCAAGGGGGGGCGCAGGGTTCACCCCTCCACTTT.

The chain joins TRBV4-3 to TRBJ2-3, with a tentative D call TRBD1 (6 bases). Germline V gives CDR1 LGHNA, CDR2 YSLEER. The CDR3 length is 16 residues. Trimming pared 4 bases from V and 1 base from J, leaving 15 bases between. CDR3 nucleotides: TGCGCCAGCAGCCGAGTTACAGGGTCGGGCACAGATACGCAGTATTTT. Protein product: CASSRVTGSGTDTQYF.